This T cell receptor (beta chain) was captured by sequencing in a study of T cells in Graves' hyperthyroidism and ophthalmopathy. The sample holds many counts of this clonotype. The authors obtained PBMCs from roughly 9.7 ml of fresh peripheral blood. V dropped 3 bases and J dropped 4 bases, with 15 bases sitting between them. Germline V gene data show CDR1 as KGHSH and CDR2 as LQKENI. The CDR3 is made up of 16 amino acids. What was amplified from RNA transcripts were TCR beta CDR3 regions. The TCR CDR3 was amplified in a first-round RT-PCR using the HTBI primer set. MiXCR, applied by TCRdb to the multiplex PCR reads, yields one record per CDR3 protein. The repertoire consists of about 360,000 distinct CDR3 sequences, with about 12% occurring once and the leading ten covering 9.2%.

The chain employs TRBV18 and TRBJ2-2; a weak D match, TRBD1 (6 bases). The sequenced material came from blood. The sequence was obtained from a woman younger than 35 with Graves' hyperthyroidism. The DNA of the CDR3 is TGTGCCAGCTCACCCCGGACAGCCGATGGCACCGGGGAGCTGTTTTTT. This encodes CASSPRTADGTGELFF. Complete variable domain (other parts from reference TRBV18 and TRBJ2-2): NAGVMQNPRHLVRRRGQEARLRCSPMKGHSHVYWYRQLPEEGLKFMVYLQKENIIDESGMPKERFSAEFPKEGPSILRIQQVVRGDSAAYFCASSPRTADGTGELFFGEGSRLTVL.